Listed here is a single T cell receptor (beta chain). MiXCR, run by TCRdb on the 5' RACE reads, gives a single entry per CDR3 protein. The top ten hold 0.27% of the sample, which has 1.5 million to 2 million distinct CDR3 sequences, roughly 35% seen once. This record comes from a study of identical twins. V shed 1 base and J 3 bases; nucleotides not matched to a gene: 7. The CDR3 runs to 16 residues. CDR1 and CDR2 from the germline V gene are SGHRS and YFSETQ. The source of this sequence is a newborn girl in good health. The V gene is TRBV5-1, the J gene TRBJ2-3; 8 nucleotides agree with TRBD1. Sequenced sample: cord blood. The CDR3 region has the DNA TGCGCCAGCAGCTTGTCGACAGGGGTTTGGACAGATACGCAGTATTTT. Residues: CASSLSTGVWTDTQYF.